This TCR beta chain emerged from a study of PD-1 blockade in classical Hodgkin lymphoma. Described time point: newly diagnosed, previously untreated cHL patient sample. Comparators were PBMCs taken from newly diagnosed, untreated classical Hodgkin lymphoma. On this clone itself: The antigen is not known.

This table comes from immunoSEQ multiplex PCR, and its TCRdb copy is limited to in-frame clones, with some not included. The table lists some 49,000 clones, approximately 91% of them singletons. Study-level findings and limits: Newly diagnosed patients reportedly had lower baseline TCR diversity than healthy donors. Undefined causes, possibly disease activity or prior therapy, underlie the repertoire differences.

Input material: peripheral blood mononuclear cells (PBMCs). This sequence originates from a human donor with classical Hodgkin lymphoma.

The CDR3 loop reads CASSQVRGHASYTF. The CDR3 DNA reads TGCGCCAGCAGTCAAGTTAGGGGACATGCAAGCTACACCTTC. The chain has TRBV23-1 and TRBJ1-2; maybe TRBD1 (6 bases). TRBV23-1 is given ORF status, its function remaining uncertain. Deletions cut 2 bases from V and 9 bases from J, with 16 bases between. The CDR3 length is 14 residues.